This TCR beta chain was found in a study of blood T cell repertoires in COVID-19. Across the study: Sites in the United States, Italy and Spain provided acute and convalescent COVID-19 samples. In each case, the material was cDNA or gDNA derived from T cells, B-cell-depleted T cells, or PBMCs.

Seattle participants joined during active infection and were tracked over time. TCRdb keeps only in-frame clones here, not all; method: immunoSEQ multiplex PCR. The sample carries about 76,000 clones, approximately 84% recorded once. V lost 4 bases and J lost 8, with 15 bases in between. Germline CDR1 and CDR2: GTSNPN and SVGIG (reference sequence). This CDR3 spans 13 amino acids. The rearrangement joins TRBV30 to TRBJ2-4, with D uncertain. Sequencing was carried out using peripheral blood. The clonotype originates from a man in his sixties with COVID-19, enrolled during active disease. CDR3 DNA: TGTGCCTGGACCCCAGCATTTGGAGACATTCAGTACTTC. Amino acids: CAWTPAFGDIQYF.